This TCR beta chain was sequenced for a study of T cell changes during pregnancy in multiple sclerosis (dated by TCRdb to the late 2010s). Regarding the complete study: Changes in the T cell repertoire over the course of pregnancy were examined in this study in women with multiple sclerosis.

V sheds 7 bases and J sheds 4 bases, leaving 13 bases between their ends. Looking up the germline V gene yields CDR1 SNHLY and CDR2 FYNNEI. Including cysteine and phenylalanine, the CDR3 has 13 amino acids. Solely the CDR3 DNA is kept, with 39 bases framed from the first base. Notes on this clone: Its antigen is still unknown. The record has no base qualities; no much larger clone is one base away.

Libraries were built with the immunoSEQ multiplex PCR assay. The source is immuneACCESS, and TCRdb retained only in-frame sequences with V and J called. Part of the clones is not carried over; for the studies checked, unresolved V genes explain less than half of this, and the remainder is unexplained. The sample includes fewer than 40,000 clones, with around 93% observed a single time. The ten largest account for about 0.37% of the sample. The receptor was derived from a female donor with multiple sclerosis, enrolled in a pregnancy study. This specimen consisted of CD4+ T cells from peripheral blood mononuclear cells, obtained after pregnancy. The V gene is TRBV2 and the J gene is TRBJ1-2; matching of 5 bases hints at TRBD1 as the D gene. The bases read TGTGCCAGCATCAGGGATACAAGCTATGGCTACACCTTC. The resulting protein is CASIRDTSYGYTF.